This is a list of T cell receptor beta chains from one sample in a study of regulatory T cells in long-lasting Graves disease. TCRdb reprocessed the multiplex PCR reads with MiXCR, giving one entry per CDR3 protein. The table includes roughly 320,000 distinct CDR3 sequences, over 15% detected once. This sample also appeared in a second study, on T cells in Graves' hyperthyroidism and ophthalmopathy.

This material consisted of peripheral blood mononuclear cells (PBMCs), taken at new diagnosis, from a patient treated with antithyroid drugs. The receptor set was obtained from a man aged 40-50 years with Graves disease. Both conserved end residues are part of each CDR3. D genes are given only for firm matches.

TRBV6-1,.,TRBJ2-1,CASSESLQVYNEQFF
TRBV19,.,TRBJ2-1,CASSIAGIPANEQFF
TRBV4-1,.,TRBJ1-2,CASSQDPGRGYTF
TRBV5-5,TRBD1,TRBJ1-1,CASSFYHRGMNTEAFF
TRBV28,.,TRBJ2-5,CASSSVDSRLGETQYF
TRBV20-1,TRBD1,TRBJ1-4,CSARTGGGQAHTKLFF
TRBV4-1,TRBD2,TRBJ2-3,CASSPMGLAGNTDTQYF
TRBV7-2,TRBD2,TRBJ2-7,CASSPSLSGGAYEQYF
TRBV18,TRBD1,TRBJ2-7,CASTGAQPGTGVNEQYF
TRBV18,.,TRBJ2-1,CASSPPNRLTYNEQFF
TRBV5-5,TRBD1,TRBJ1-6,CASSYYNRGNSPLHF
TRBV28,.,TRBJ1-2,CASSTTVRTAGYTF
TRBV5-1,TRBD1,TRBJ1-4,CASSLGQGTGKLFF
TRBV20-1,TRBD2,TRBJ2-3,CSANRLAGSTDTQYF
TRBV2,.,TRBJ1-6,CASSVSGLTSYNSPLHF
TRBV9,TRBD1,TRBJ2-2,CASSKRAGGRNTGELFF
TRBV7-9,.,TRBJ2-1,CASSPLEGYGQGQFF
TRBV7-9,TRBD1,TRBJ1-2,CASSWTGGYGYTF
TRBV3-1,TRBD2,TRBJ2-2,CASSHKKLAGHTGELFF
TRBV28,.,TRBJ1-6,CASSLNRVSPLHF
TRBV7-9,.,TRBJ2-7,CASTKTLGSYEQYF
TRBV6-1,.,TRBJ1-4,CASSSALHATNEKLFF
TRBV27,.,TRBJ2-7,CASSRTADRLIYEQHF
TRBV3-1,.,TRBJ1-4,CASSLYEKLFF
TRBV6-1,.,TRBJ1-4,CASSEDEKLFF
TRBV6-1,TRBD2,TRBJ2-3,CASSPSLAASTDTQYF
TRBV5-6,.,TRBJ2-5,CASSFPLRQETQYF
TRBV5-1,TRBD2,TRBJ2-1,CASSLPLAGETNEQFF
TRBV7-9,.,TRBJ2-7,CASSTTGFPYEQYF
TRBV5-4,.,TRBJ1-3,CASSLNGLSSGNTIYF
TRBV5-4,TRBD2,TRBJ2-1,CASSPGTRAGNEQFF
TRBV4-1,TRBD1,TRBJ1-1,CASSHRRDRGFGKGGPAFF
TRBV28,TRBD1,TRBJ2-7,CASSSTGTGIWYEQYF
TRBV5-1,TRBD2,TRBJ2-1,CASSLGGGGAREQFF
TRBV24-1,.,TRBJ2-7,CATSVSGYEQYF
TRBV19,.,TRBJ2-5,CASSRNKYQETQYF
TRBV7-2,.,TRBJ1-1,CASSLALVREAFF
TRBV6-1,.,TRBJ2-3,CASSEALVALHSTDTQYF
TRBV28,.,TRBJ2-2,CASSLAGPTIELFF
TRBV6-5,TRBD1,TRBJ2-7,CASSYTSGTGFDEQYF
TRBV5-1,.,TRBJ2-7,CASKPNPGTEYEQYF
TRBV20-1,TRBD1,TRBJ2-5,CSASHPRTGQETQYF
TRBV7-3,.,TRBJ2-1,CASSLKPALTNNEQFF
TRBV11-3,TRBD1,TRBJ2-2,CASSLSTGTDNTGELFF
TRBV6-1,.,TRBJ2-7,CASSGGGIEQYF
TRBV7-9,TRBD1,TRBJ2-5,CASSATGEQETQYF
TRBV5-1,.,TRBJ2-7,CASSLADSTYEQYF
TRBV20-1,.,TRBJ2-5,CSASQQGGEETQYF